This TCR beta chain was found in a study of blood T cells in healthy people across ages. V gave up 1 base and J gave up 10 bases; unmatched junction bases: 7. Germline CDR1 SGHAT, CDR2 FQDESV (reference sequence). This CDR3 has 15 residues. Primed by a sample-barcoded 5' primer and a J-beta primer mix, a second PCR proceeded for about 7 to 12 cycles. TCRdb ran MiXCR on the 5' RACE reads and lists one entry per CDR3 protein. The table lists around 700,000 distinct CDR3 sequences, approximately 25% of them singletons. The same sample was also studied in work on T cells of mothers and their children.

Sequenced: blood. This chain uses TRBV11-1 with TRBJ2-1; 10 bases agree with TRBD2. The receptor was isolated from a boy younger than 18 in good health. DNA of the CDR3: TGTGCCAGCAGCTTAGAAGTTAGCGGGGGGCCGGAGCAGTTCTTC. Translated, it gives CASSLEVSGGPEQFF.